This paragraph covers one TCR beta chain sequence. The antigen is unknown. The CDR3 loop spans 18 amino acids. The germline CDR1 and CDR2 sequences are PRHDT and FYEKMQ (reference sequence). V shed 5 bases and J shed 0 bases, with 17 bases lying between them. The sample is drawn from a study of blood T cells in healthy people across ages. Whole-study findings and limits: Diversity of TCR beta correlated strongly with naive T cell percentage.

A J-beta primer mix and a sample-barcoded 5' primer were used in a second PCR of about 6 to 12 cycles. TCRdb independently ran MiXCR on the 5' RACE reads; one entry per CDR3 protein. The table has approximately 360,000 distinct CDR3 sequences, about 49% seen once; the top ten hold 45% to 60%. The sample taken for sequencing was blood. This sequence originates from a man between 60 and 70 years old in good health. The V gene is TRBV13, the J gene TRBJ2-6, with a possible D match to TRBD1 (6 bases). CDR3 region: CASSPPGQGNSGANVLTF. Written as DNA, the CDR3 is TGTGCCAGCAGCCCCCCGGGACAAGGGAACTCTGGGGCCAACGTCCTGACTTTC.